Included here is one T cell receptor beta chain sequence, with context. Libraries were prepared by immunoSEQ multiplex PCR; TCRdb keeps only in-frame clonotypes and omits some of them. The table includes about 150,000 clones, around 85% detected once. CDR3 length: 14 amino acids. Germline CDR1 SGHRS, CDR2 YFSETQ. V lost 4 bases to trimming and J lost 1 base, with 9 bases between them. This record belongs to a study of blood T cell repertoires in COVID-19. The sequenced material came from peripheral blood. The source is a man aged 80 or over with COVID-19, enrolled during active disease. This chain uses TRBV5-1 with TRBJ1-3; D perhaps matches TRBD1 (5 bases). The CDR3 nucleotides read TGCGCCAGCAGCCCCGGGGGGTCTGGAAACACCATATATTTT. Amino acid sequence: CASSPGGSGNTIYF.